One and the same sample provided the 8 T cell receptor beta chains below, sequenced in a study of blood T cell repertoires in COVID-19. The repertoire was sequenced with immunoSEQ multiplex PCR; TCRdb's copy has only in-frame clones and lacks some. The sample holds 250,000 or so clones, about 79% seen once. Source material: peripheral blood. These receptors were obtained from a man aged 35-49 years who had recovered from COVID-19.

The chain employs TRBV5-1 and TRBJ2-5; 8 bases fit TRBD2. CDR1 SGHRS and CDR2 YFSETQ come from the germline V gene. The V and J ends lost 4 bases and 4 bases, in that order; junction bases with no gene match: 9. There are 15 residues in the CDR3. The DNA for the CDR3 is TGCGCCAGCAGCGTGACGGGAGGGCCGAGAGAGACCCAGTACTTC. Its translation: CASSVTGGPRETQYF.

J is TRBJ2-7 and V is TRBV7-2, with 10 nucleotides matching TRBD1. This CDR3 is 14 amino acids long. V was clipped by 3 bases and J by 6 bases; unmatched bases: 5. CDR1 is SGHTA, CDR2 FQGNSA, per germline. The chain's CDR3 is CASSFRTGGREQYF. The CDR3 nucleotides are TGTGCCAGCAGCTTCCGGACAGGGGGTCGCGAGCAGTACTTC. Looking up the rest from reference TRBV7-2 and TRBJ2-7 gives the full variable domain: GAGVSQSPSNKVTEKGKDVELRCDPISGHTALYWYRQSLGQGLEFLIYFQGNSAPDKSGLPSDRFSAERTGGSVSTLTIQRTQQEDSAVYLCASSFRTGGREQYFGPGTRLTVT.

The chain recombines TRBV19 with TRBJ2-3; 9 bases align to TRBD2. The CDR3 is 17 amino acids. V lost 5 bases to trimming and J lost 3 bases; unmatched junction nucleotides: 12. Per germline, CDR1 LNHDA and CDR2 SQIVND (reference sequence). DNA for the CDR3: TGTGCCAGTAGTGATTCGGGAGCGGGAGGATCGACAGATACGCAGTATTTT. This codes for CASSDSGAGGSTDTQYF. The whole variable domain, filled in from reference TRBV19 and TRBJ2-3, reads DGGITQSPKYLFRKEGQNVTLSCEQNLNHDAMYWYRQDPGQGLRLIYYSQIVNDFQKGDIAEGYSVSREKKESFPLTVTSAQKNPTAFYLCASSDSGAGGSTDTQYFGPGTRLTVL.

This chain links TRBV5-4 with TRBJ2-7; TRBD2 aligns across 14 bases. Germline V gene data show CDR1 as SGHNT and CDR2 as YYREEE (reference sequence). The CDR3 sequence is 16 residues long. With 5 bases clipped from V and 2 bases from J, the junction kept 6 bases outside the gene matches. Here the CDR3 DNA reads TGTGCCAGCAGACACGGGACTAGCGGGAGCGCCTACGAGCAGTACTTC. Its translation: CASRHGTSGSAYEQYF.

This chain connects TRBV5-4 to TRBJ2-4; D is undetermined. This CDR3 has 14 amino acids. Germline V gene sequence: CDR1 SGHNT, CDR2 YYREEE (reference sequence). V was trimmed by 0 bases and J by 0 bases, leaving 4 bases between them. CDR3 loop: CASSLAQAKNIQYF. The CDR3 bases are TGTGCCAGCAGCTTGGCCCAAGCCAAAAACATTCAGTACTTC.

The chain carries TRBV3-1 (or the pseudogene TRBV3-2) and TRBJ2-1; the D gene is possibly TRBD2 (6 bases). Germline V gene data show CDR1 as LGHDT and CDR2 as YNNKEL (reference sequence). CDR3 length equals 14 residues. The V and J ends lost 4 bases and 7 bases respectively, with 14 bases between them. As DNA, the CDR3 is TGTGCCAGCAGCCTAGCGGCACGGTCGAATGAGCAGTTCTTC. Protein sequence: CASSLAARSNEQFF.

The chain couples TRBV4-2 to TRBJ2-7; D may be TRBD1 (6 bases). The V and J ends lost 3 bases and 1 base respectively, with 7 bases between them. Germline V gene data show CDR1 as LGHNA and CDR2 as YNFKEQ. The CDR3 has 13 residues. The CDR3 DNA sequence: TGTGCCAGCAGCCATACAGGGTCCTACGAGCAGTACTTC. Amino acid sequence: CASSHTGSYEQYF.

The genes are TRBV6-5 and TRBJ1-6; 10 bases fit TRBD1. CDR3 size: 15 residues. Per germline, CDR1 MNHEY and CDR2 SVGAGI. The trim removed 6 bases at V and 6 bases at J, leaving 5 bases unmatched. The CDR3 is CASRVDRGPNSPLHF. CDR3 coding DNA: TGTGCCAGCAGGGTAGACAGGGGGCCTAATTCACCCCTCCACTTT.